One sample yielded the 26 T cell receptor beta chains listed below, sequenced in a study of cytomegalovirus exposure and HLA in healthy donors. Researchers ran the PCR with 60 Vbeta and 13 Jbeta primers. TCRdb keeps only in-frame clones here, not all; method: immunoSEQ multiplex PCR. The table lists approximately 240,000 clones, approximately 90% of them singletons. Sequencing was done on a sample of PBMCs. The receptor source for this set is a woman aged 18-30 years in good health and CMV-seronegative.

This clone was detected once. The V call is TRBV28, the J call TRBJ1-4; D not resolved. CDR1 and CDR2 (germline): MDHEN, SYDVKM. V lost 3 bases, J lost 3 bases, and 14 bases lay in between. This CDR3 contains 16 residues. CDR3 sequence: CASSFVPPGANEKLFF. In DNA, the CDR3 is TGTGCCAGCAGTTTTGTTCCGCCCGGGGCTAATGAAAAACTGTTTTTT.

The gene calls are TRBV11-2 and TRBJ2-1, with D possibly being TRBD1 (6 bases). Germline assignment: CDR1 SGHAT and CDR2 FQNNGV. The CDR3 totals 12 residues. V gave up 6 bases and J gave up 7 bases, with 10 bases separating them. The CDR3 reads CASSFRGNEQFF. In DNA, the CDR3 is TGTGCCAGCAGTTTTAGGGGGAATGAGCAGTTCTTC.

The rearrangement joins TRBV7-2 to TRBJ2-1; D is unresolved. CDR1 and CDR2 from the germline V gene are SGHTA and FQGNSA. Trimming removed 3 bases at V and 5 bases at J, with 14 bases between. The CDR3 sequence is 15 residues long. The CDR3 is CASSLEQWSNNEQFF. DNA of the CDR3: TGTGCCAGCAGCTTGGAGCAATGGAGTAACAATGAGCAGTTCTTC.

The V gene is TRBV19, the J gene TRBJ2-1, with D hard to call. The V gene lost 4 bases and the J gene lost 9 bases, with 22 bases spanning the gap. Germline values: CDR1 LNHDA, CDR2 SQIVND (reference sequence). This CDR3 region has 16 residues. CDR3 loop: CASSKSTSTPRSEQFF. Here the CDR3 DNA reads TGTGCCAGTAGTAAGTCAACCTCGACCCCTCGGAGTGAGCAGTTCTTC.

The gene calls are TRBV5-4 and TRBJ2-1, with 14 bases identical to TRBD2. The CDR3 contains 18 residues. J was trimmed by 0 bases and V by 0 bases; bases with no gene match: 2. The germline V gene has CDR1 SGHNT and CDR2 YYREEE (reference sequence). CDR3 nucleotides: TGTGCCAGCAGCTTGGGAGGACTAGCGGGAGGCTCCTACAATGAGCAGTTCTTC. The encoded protein is CASSLGGLAGGSYNEQFF.

This clone was counted between two and nine times. The J gene is TRBJ2-2, the V gene TRBV19, with 7 nucleotides matching TRBD1. V lost 9 bases to trimming and J lost 3 bases; unmatched junction nucleotides: 7. CDR1 is LNHDA and CDR2 is SQIVND in the germline V gene (reference sequence). CDR3 size: 14 residues. The CDR3 spells CASLNRGDTGELFF. DNA of the CDR3: TGTGCCAGCCTGAACAGGGGAGACACCGGGGAGCTGTTTTTT.

This clone occurred once. The CDR3 nucleotides read TGCGCCAGCAGCCAAGAATGGTCTTGGGGAGGGGCCTACGAGCAGTACTTC. Translating gives CASSQEWSWGGAYEQYF. This chain links TRBV4-3 with TRBJ2-5, with TRBD2 matching 7 bases. Gene TRBJ2-7 matches the end of the DNA better, so the J call may be wrong. Per germline, CDR1 LGHNA and CDR2 YSLEER. The CDR3 extends over 17 amino acids.

This sequence joins TRBV4-1 and TRBJ2-7; D might be TRBD1 (5 bases). Germline V gene sequence: CDR1 MGHRA, CDR2 YSYEKL. V was pared by 2 bases and J by 0 bases, with 14 bases between. The CDR3 is 16 amino acids. For the CDR3, the DNA is TGCGCCAGCAGCCAACCAACTGGACAACTCTCCTACGAGCAGTACTTC. It specifies CASSQPTGQLSYEQYF.

The gene calls are TRBV5-4 and TRBJ1-1; tentative D call: TRBD1 (6 bases). CDR1 and CDR2 (germline): SGHNT, YYREEE (reference sequence). The germline V and J ends were trimmed by 0 bases and 5 bases, with 14 bases remaining between them. The CDR3 runs to 15 residues. For the CDR3, the DNA is TGTGCCAGCAGCTTGGGCTCCCAGGGGTTAACTGAAGCTTTCTTT. This codes for CASSLGSQGLTEAFF.

The V call is TRBV7-7, the J call TRBJ2-7; 11 bases are shared with TRBD1. Germline CDR1 SSHAT, CDR2 FNYEAQ (reference sequence). This CDR3 is 15 amino acids long. V gave up 5 bases and J gave up 7 bases; unmatched junction bases: 10. In DNA, the CDR3 is TGTGCCAGCAGCGCTCACGGGACAGGGGGTGATGAGCAGTACTTC. Translation gives CASSAHGTGGDEQYF.

Only one count was recorded for this clone. The gene calls are TRBV11-3 and TRBJ2-4; 10 nucleotides align to TRBD1. The CDR3 length is 17 residues. V shed 6 bases, J shed 0 bases, and the junction held 8 bases outside the gene matches. CDR1 is SGHNT, CDR2 YENEEA, per germline. The CDR3 is CASSERTGGLAKNIQYF. The CDR3 DNA reads TGTGCCAGCAGTGAGAGGACAGGGGGTTTAGCCAAAAACATTCAGTACTTC.

This clone was seen more than once but under ten times. The V and J genes are TRBV19 and TRBJ1-4; 12 bases are shared with TRBD1. In germline, CDR1 is LNHDA, CDR2 SQIVND (reference sequence). Trimming at V came to 9 bases and at J to 8 bases, leaving 4 bases not matched to a gene. CDR3 length: 13 residues. CDR3 nucleotide sequence: TGTGCCAGCGGCGGGACAGGGGGCGAAAAACTGTTTTTT. Protein product: CASGGTGGEKLFF.

The CDR3 is CASSGHHGDTQYF. CDR3 sequence (DNA): TGCGCCAGCAGCGGACACCATGGGGATACGCAGTATTTT. The chain combines TRBV5-1 with TRBJ2-3; D is possibly TRBD1 (5 bases). Trimming left V 4 bases short and J 6 bases short, with 12 bases between. Germline V gene data show CDR1 as SGHRS and CDR2 as YFSETQ. The CDR3 covers 13 residues.

The chain combines TRBV11-3 with TRBJ2-1, with 7 bases aligning to TRBD2. CDR3 length equals 13 residues. J gave up 8 bases and V 4 bases, and 5 bases lay outside the gene matches. The germline CDR1 and CDR2 sequences are SGHNT and YENEEA. CDR3 amino acids: CASSWGGVDEQFF. The CDR3 nucleotides read TGTGCCAGCAGCTGGGGGGGAGTGGATGAGCAGTTCTTC.

The V and J genes are TRBV11-3 and TRBJ1-2, with 7 nucleotides matching TRBD1. CDR1 is SGHNT and CDR2 is YENEEA in the germline V gene. The length of the CDR3 is 16 residues. V lost 5 bases, J lost 4 bases, and 13 bases stayed unmatched. CDR3 sequence (DNA): TGTGCCAGCAGCCGACAGGGCTTTGGGTTCCCCTATGGCTACACCTTC. It translates to CASSRQGFGFPYGYTF. The full variable domain, its missing parts supplied by reference TRBV11-3 and TRBJ1-2, is EAGVVQSPRYKIIEKKQPVAFWCNPISGHNTLYWYLQNLGQGPELLIRYENEEAVDDSQLPKDRFSAERLKGVDSTLKIQPAELGDSAVYLCASSRQGFGFPYGYTFGSGTRLTVV.

This rearrangement joins TRBV30 to TRBJ2-1; 7 nucleotides agree with TRBD2. The ends lost 1 base at V and 6 bases at J; junction bases unmatched: 3. CDR3 length: 13 amino acids. From germline, CDR1 is GTSNPN and CDR2 SVGIG (reference sequence). CDR3 DNA: TGTGCCTGGAGTGACGGCGGGAGCAATGAGCAGTTCTTC. Amino acids: CAWSDGGSNEQFF.

V and J are TRBV5-8 and TRBJ2-1, with 8 bases aligning to TRBD1. J lost 0 bases, V lost 3 bases, and 2 bases had no gene match. The germline V gene has CDR1 SGHTS and CDR2 YDEGEE. CDR3 length: 15 residues. The CDR3 region has the DNA TGTGCCAGCAGCTCCGGACAGGGCTCCTACAATGAGCAGTTCTTC. Protein sequence: CASSSGQGSYNEQFF. Combining the CDR3 with reference TRBV5-8 and TRBJ2-1 gives the whole variable domain EAGVTQSPTHLIKTRGQQATLRCSPISGHTSVYWYQQALGLGLQFLLWYDEGEERNRGNFPPRFSGRQFPNYSSELNVNALELEDSALYLCASSSGQGSYNEQFFGPGTRLTVL.

The chain combines TRBV2 with TRBJ2-3; D ambiguous. The CDR3 loop spans 13 amino acids. CDR1 and CDR2 from the germline V gene are SNHLY and FYNNEI. V was pared by 3 bases and J by 1 base, with 5 bases between. CDR3 in DNA: TGTGCCAGCAGTGACGAGGGCACAGATACGCAGTATTTT. It translates to CASSDEGTDTQYF. Complete variable domain (other parts from reference TRBV2 and TRBJ2-3): EPEVTQTPSHQVTQMGQEVILRCVPISNHLYFYWYRQILGQKVEFLVSFYNNEISEKSEIFDDQFSVERPDGSNFTLKIRSTKLEDSAMYFCASSDEGTDTQYFGPGTRLTVL.

The chain joins TRBV5-1 to TRBJ2-3; D remains ambiguous. Germline CDR1 SGHRS, CDR2 YFSETQ. CDR3 length equals 15 residues. V was pared by 4 bases and J by 4 bases, with 16 bases between. The CDR3 DNA follows: TGCGCCAGCAGCGCGGCCCTAGGTGTACCAGATACGCAGTATTTT. Translation gives CASSAALGVPDTQYF.

The chain carries TRBV7-2 and TRBJ2-1; TRBD2 matches 8 bases. There are 13 residues in the CDR3. Germline lookup yields CDR1 SGHTA and CDR2 FQGNSA. The trim removed 5 bases at V and 5 bases at J, leaving 2 bases unmatched. For the CDR3, the DNA is TGTGCCAGCAGCCCGACTAGCGACAATGAGCAGTTCTTC. Translation gives CASSPTSDNEQFF.

The chain recombines TRBV5-1 with TRBJ1-1, with D perhaps TRBD1 (5 bases). The CDR3 is 14 amino acids. Germline loops: CDR1 SGHRS, CDR2 YFSETQ. Trimming cost V 4 bases and J 0 bases, with 10 bases left between them. The CDR3 bases are TGCGCCAGCAGCCTGGACACAATGAACACTGAAGCTTTCTTT. Its translation is CASSLDTMNTEAFF.

This chain uses TRBV7-2 with TRBJ1-1, with 9 bases that match TRBD1. CDR3 size: 14 residues. V was pared by 10 bases and J by 1 base, with 7 bases of the junction left unmatched. Germline V gives CDR1 SGHTA, CDR2 FQGNSA. Here the CDR3 reads CANGQGSQNTEAFF. The CDR3 nucleotides are TGTGCCAATGGACAGGGGAGTCAGAACACTGAAGCTTTCTTT.

The chain links TRBV7-2 to TRBJ2-1; 8 bases are a match to TRBD2. This CDR3 is built from 16 residues. V lost 5 bases and J lost 4; bases outside the gene matches: 10. CDR1 and CDR2 (germline): SGHTA, FQGNSA. The CDR3 region is CASSPLAGLGYNEQFF. CDR3 coding DNA: TGTGCCAGCAGCCCTCTAGCGGGCCTGGGTTACAATGAGCAGTTCTTC.

The chain employs TRBV7-8 and TRBJ1-1; perhaps TRBD1 as D (5 bases). Germline CDR1 is SGHVS and CDR2 is FQNEAQ. Deletions cut 5 bases from V and 3 bases from J, with 19 bases between. CDR3 length equals 16 residues. CDR3 bases: TGTGCCAGCAGCCTGACAAGGACCCTAGGGGACACTGAAGCTTTCTTT. Its protein is CASSLTRTLGDTEAFF.

The chain combines TRBV18 with TRBJ2-7; 9 bases match TRBD2. Germline assignment: CDR1 KGHSH and CDR2 LQKENI. J gave up 7 bases and V 2 bases, and 6 bases lay outside the gene matches. The length of the CDR3 is 14 residues. The CDR3 nucleotides are TGTGCCAGCTCACCAAGGCGGGAGGGCATAGAGCAGTACTTC. It translates to CASSPRREGIEQYF.

The V gene is TRBV7-9, the J gene TRBJ2-7, with TRBD2 matching 7 bases. The V gene's germline CDR1 is SEHNR and CDR2 FQNEAQ (reference sequence). The CDR3 covers 17 residues. The V and J ends lost 1 base and 5 bases, in that order; junction bases with no gene match: 14. The CDR3 sequence: CASSLGPRASGPNEQYF. DNA for the CDR3: TGTGCCAGCAGCTTAGGGCCTCGGGCTAGCGGACCGAACGAGCAGTACTTC.